The 14 T cell receptor beta chains reported below all come from one sample, sequenced in a study of T cells in Graves' hyperthyroidism and ophthalmopathy. Researchers took RNA transcripts and amplified the TCR beta CDR3 regions from them. First-round RT-PCR with HTBI primers amplified the TCR CDR3 region. TCRdb reprocessed the multiplex PCR reads with MiXCR, giving one entry per CDR3 protein. The sample includes 300,000 to 500,000 distinct CDR3 sequences, 14% to 15% of them seen just once. The sequenced sample was blood. These receptors all come from a woman aged 25 to 45 with Graves' hyperthyroidism.

This clonotype was recorded a few times. This chain joins TRBV7-2 and TRBJ2-2; D is uncertain. The V gene's germline CDR1 is SGHTA and CDR2 FQGNSA. V lost 7 bases and J lost 0, with 9 bases in between. CDR3 length: 14 residues. CDR3 residues: CASNLAANTGELFF. The CDR3 bases are TGTGCCAGCAACTTGGCGGCGAACACCGGGGAGCTGTTTTTT. The full variable domain, completed using reference TRBV7-2 and TRBJ2-2, is GAGVSQSPSNKVTEKGKDVELRCDPISGHTALYWYRQSLGQGLEFLIYFQGNSAPDKSGLPSDRFSAERTGGSVSTLTIQRTQQEDSAVYLCASNLAANTGELFFGEGSRLTVL.

The genes are TRBV9 and TRBJ2-3, with TRBD2 matching over 9 bases. V lost 0 bases to trimming and J lost 4 bases; unmatched junction nucleotides: 6. Germline CDR1 reads SGDLS; CDR2 reads YYNGEE. The CDR3 extends over 16 amino acids. The CDR3 nucleotides are TGTGCCAGCAGCGTAGCAGCGGGAGGAGTAGCAGATACGCAGTATTTT. The encoded protein is CASSVAAGGVADTQYF.

CDR3 loop: CSARATFRDFAGTLMEAFF. The CDR3 DNA sequence: TGCAGTGCTAGAGCCACATTCCGGGACTTTGCGGGGACGTTAATGGAAGCTTTCTTT. This chain joins TRBV20-1 and TRBJ1-1, with TRBD1 as a possible D gene (5 bases). The CDR3 sequence is 19 residues long. V lost 1 base and J 8 bases, leaving 32 bases between the germline ends. Germline V gene data show CDR1 as DFQATT and CDR2 as SNEGSKA (reference sequence).

This clonotype was observed at least ten times. The chain uses TRBV11-2 and TRBJ1-6; 7 bases map to TRBD1. The CDR3 totals 14 residues. CDR1 is SGHAT and CDR2 is FQNNGV in the germline V gene. With V trimmed by 5 bases and J by 9 bases, 7 bases remained unmatched. CDR3 bases: TGTGCCAGCAGCGCAACAGGGGACGGTTCACCCCTCCACTTT. Translated, it gives CASSATGDGSPLHF.

This clonotype was counted ten times or more. The V call is TRBV20-1, the J call TRBJ1-2; 10 bases map to TRBD1. Germline-derived CDR1 and CDR2 are DFQATT and SNEGSKA (reference sequence). The CDR3 runs to 13 residues. With 6 bases clipped from V and 6 bases from J, the junction kept 7 bases outside the gene matches. This CDR3 reads CSATGTGDDGYTF. The CDR3 DNA follows: TGCAGTGCAACCGGGACAGGGGATGATGGCTACACCTTC.

J is TRBJ2-3 and V is TRBV6-1; 7 nucleotides line up with TRBD1. V lost 10 bases to trimming and J lost 2 bases; unmatched junction nucleotides: 12. The CDR3 consists of 15 residues. CDR1 and CDR2 (germline): MNHNS, SASEGT. The CDR3 is CATSPGTAFTDTQYF. The CDR3 DNA reads TGTGCCACCTCCCCCGGGACAGCTTTCACAGATACGCAGTATTTT.

This clonotype was counted between two and nine times. The chain links TRBV9 to TRBJ2-1, with D hard to call. V lost 1 base to trimming and J lost 8 bases, with 16 bases between them. CDR1 SGDLS and CDR2 YYNGEE come from the germline V gene. CDR3 length: 15 residues. Here the CDR3 reads CASSVFSQADDEQFF. As DNA, the CDR3 is TGTGCCAGCAGCGTATTTTCCCAGGCCGATGATGAGCAGTTCTTC.

This clonotype has more than one count but fewer than ten. The chain employs TRBV15 and TRBJ2-7; possible D gene TRBD1, 5 bases. Germline values: CDR1 LNHNV, CDR2 YYDKDF (reference sequence). The CDR3 sequence is 13 residues long. Between the trimmed V and J ends, which lost 0 bases and 7 bases, there was a span of 10 bases. The CDR3 spells CATSRDRVGEQYF. The DNA of the CDR3 is TGTGCCACCAGCAGAGACAGGGTTGGTGAGCAGTACTTC.

A remark on this clonotype: A much larger clone is a single base away; this may be a read error. V and J are TRBV28 and TRBJ1-5, with D hard to call. CDR3 length: 11 residues. Germline assignment: CDR1 MDHEN and CDR2 SYDVKM. CDR3 region: CTSSGHQPQHF. CDR3 DNA: TGTACCAGCAGTGGACATCAGCCCCAGCATTTT.

Many counts were recorded for this clonotype. The chain combines TRBV10-3 with TRBJ2-7; 14 nucleotides align to TRBD2. Per the germline V gene, CDR1 is ENHRY and CDR2 is SYGVKD. The CDR3 loop spans 15 amino acids. Trimming at V came to 5 bases and at J to 2 bases, leaving 2 bases not matched to a gene. CDR3 DNA: TGTGCCATCAGTTCGACTAGCGGGAGGGCCTACGAGCAGTACTTC. It codes for CAISSTSGRAYEQYF.

V usage is TRBV5-1 and J usage is TRBJ2-5; tentative D call: TRBD2 (5 bases). Trimming left V 4 bases short and J 10 bases short, with 14 bases between. Germline CDR1 and CDR2: SGHRS and YFSETQ. The CDR3 runs 12 residues. The chain's CDR3 is CASSPSGRGQYF. Here the CDR3 DNA reads TGCGCCAGCAGCCCGAGCGGTAGAGGCCAGTACTTC.

This clonotype was recorded many times. The gene calls are TRBV30 and TRBJ1-6; D is uncertain. The CDR3 sequence is 12 residues long. CDR1 is GTSNPN and CDR2 is SVGIG in the germline V gene (reference sequence). Trimming shortened V by 0 bases and J by 9 bases, and 6 bases separated the two germline ends. Here the CDR3 reads CAWSVPSSPLHF. In DNA, the CDR3 is TGTGCCTGGAGTGTACCCAGTTCACCCCTCCACTTT.

This clonotype was counted only a few times. V usage is TRBV6-1 and J usage is TRBJ1-1, with D tentatively TRBD1 (6 bases). The CDR3 consists of 15 residues. In germline, CDR1 is MNHNS, CDR2 SASEGT. V was clipped by 8 bases and J by 5 bases, with 21 bases between them. CDR3 loop: CASFLRGGALTEAFF. The CDR3 coding sequence is TGTGCCAGCTTCTTAAGGGGGGGCGCCTTGACTGAAGCTTTCTTT.

About this clonotype itself: A much larger clone lies a single base off, so this may be a read error. V is TRBV18 and J is TRBJ1-1; D is unresolved. CDR3 length equals 13 residues. Germline CDR1 and CDR2: KGHSH and LQKENI. CDR3 protein: CASPPNGYTEAFF. The CDR3 bases are TGTGCCAGCCCACCAAACGGTTACACTGAAGCTTTCTTT.